A selection of T cell receptor beta chains follows, all from one sample in a study of T cell responses to AZD1222 COVID-19 vaccine. Some clones are missing from TCRdb's copy, which holds only in-frame ones; the method was immunoSEQ multiplex PCR. The data contain tens of thousands of clones, just under 90% of them singletons. The specimen was peripheral blood, collected on day 0 of AZD1222 vaccination. All receptors come from an adult in good health. Both conserved end residues are part of each CDR3. Each record gives: V gene, clone size, D gene, CDR3 protein. The D gene is left open where the match is weak. The size entry is marked missing in some rows and otherwise reads once, few, many or a size class.

TRBV9	-	TRBD2	CASSALAGAYNEQFF
TRBV9	-	-	CASSNEGINTEAFF
TRBV28	-	TRBD2	CASSPSGGAYEQYF
TRBV27	-	-	CASSFGTEAFF
TRBV5-1	-	TRBD1	CASSLEGTGTGNTIYF
TRBV28	-	-	CASSSPPENTEAFF
TRBV13	-	TRBD1	CASSWGQTNTEAFF
TRBV19	-	-	CASSMGDTQYF
TRBV6-6	-	TRBD1	CASMGQVTNQPQHF
TRBV6-2/TRBV6-3	-	-	CASSPSGAIAKNIQYF
TRBV18	few	-	CASSPAGRNTEAFF
TRBV7-8	once	TRBD1	CASSSTDRALRTEAFF
TRBV28	-	-	CASSMDNENTIYF
TRBV2	-	-	CASSAQSSGNTIYF
TRBV6-1	-	TRBD1	CASSEAPRGNQPQHF
TRBV18	-	-	CASSPKGQGESGANVLTF
TRBV7-2	-	TRBD1	CASSSGGSGANVLTF
TRBV7-2	-	-	CASSSYGYTF
TRBV4-2	-	TRBD2	CASSQVERGGVDTQYF
TRBV6-5	-	TRBD1	CASSYQTGVTHGYTF
TRBV6-4	once	-	CASSLDSSTDTQYF
TRBV12-3/TRBV12-4	-	-	CASSLQKNQPQHF
TRBV7-3	-	-	CASSPGVASSYNEQFF
TRBV21-1	-	-	CASSRTGTSWETEAFF
TRBV30	once	-	CAWNLLSEEAFF
TRBV29-1	-	-	CSVSERLNSPLHF
TRBV5-1	-	-	CASSPDKSNQPQHF